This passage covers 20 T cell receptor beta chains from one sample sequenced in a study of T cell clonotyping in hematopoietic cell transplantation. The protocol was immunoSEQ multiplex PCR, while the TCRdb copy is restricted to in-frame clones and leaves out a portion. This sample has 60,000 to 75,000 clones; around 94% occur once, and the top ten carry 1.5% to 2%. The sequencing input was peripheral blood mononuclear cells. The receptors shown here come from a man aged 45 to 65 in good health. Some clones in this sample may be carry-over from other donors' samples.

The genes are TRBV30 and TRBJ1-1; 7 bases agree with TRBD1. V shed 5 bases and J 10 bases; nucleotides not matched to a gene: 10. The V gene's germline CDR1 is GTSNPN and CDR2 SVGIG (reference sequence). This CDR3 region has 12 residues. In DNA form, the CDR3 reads TGTGCCTGGGCGGGAGGGGGCGGGAGAGCTTTCTTT. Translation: CAWAGGGGRAFF.

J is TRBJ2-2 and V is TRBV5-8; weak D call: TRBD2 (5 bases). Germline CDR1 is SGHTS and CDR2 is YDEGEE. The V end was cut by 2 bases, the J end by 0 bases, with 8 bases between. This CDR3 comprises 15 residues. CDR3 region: CASSFGLTNTGELFF. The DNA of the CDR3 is TGTGCCAGCAGCTTCGGACTCACGAACACCGGGGAGCTGTTTTTT.

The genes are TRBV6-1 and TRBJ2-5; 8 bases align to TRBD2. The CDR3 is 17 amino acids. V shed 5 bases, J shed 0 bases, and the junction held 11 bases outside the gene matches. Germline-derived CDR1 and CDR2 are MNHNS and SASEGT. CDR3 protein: CASSQDSGTANQETQYF. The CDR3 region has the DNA TGTGCCAGCAGTCAAGATAGCGGGACCGCAAACCAAGAGACCCAGTACTTC.

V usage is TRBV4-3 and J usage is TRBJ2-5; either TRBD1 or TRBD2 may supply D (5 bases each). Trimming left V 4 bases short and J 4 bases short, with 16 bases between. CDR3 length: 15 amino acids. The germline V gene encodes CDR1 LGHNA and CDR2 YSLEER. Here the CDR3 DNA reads TGCGCCAGCAGCCGCTACCGGGACCTCGGAGAGACCCAGTACTTC. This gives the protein CASSRYRDLGETQYF.

The CDR3 DNA sequence: TGCAGCGTTTTCGAGGTCTCTGGGGCCAACGTCCTGACTTTC. Protein product: CSVFEVSGANVLTF. V gene TRBV29-1 combines with J gene TRBJ2-6; D is uncertain. The ends were cut back, 5 bases at V and 0 bases at J, with 8 bases in the middle. Germline loops: CDR1 SQVTM, CDR2 ANQGSEA. CDR3 length: 14 residues.

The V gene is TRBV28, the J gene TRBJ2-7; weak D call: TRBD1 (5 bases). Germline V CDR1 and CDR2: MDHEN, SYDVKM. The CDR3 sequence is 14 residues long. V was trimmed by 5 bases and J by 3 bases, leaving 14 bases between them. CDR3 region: CASSPPQGFYEQYF. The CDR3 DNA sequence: TGTGCCAGCAGTCCCCCGCAGGGTTTCTACGAGCAGTACTTC. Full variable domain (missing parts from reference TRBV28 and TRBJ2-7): DVKVTQSSRYLVKRTGEKVFLECVQDMDHENMFWYRQDPGLGLRLIYFSYDVKMKEKGDIPEGYSVSREKKERFSLILESASTNQTSMYLCASSPPQGFYEQYFGPGTRLTVT.

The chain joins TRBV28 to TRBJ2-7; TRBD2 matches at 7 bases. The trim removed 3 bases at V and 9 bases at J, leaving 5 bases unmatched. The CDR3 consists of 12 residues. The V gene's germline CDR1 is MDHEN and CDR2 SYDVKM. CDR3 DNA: TGTGCCAGCAGTTTTCGGCGGGAGAGGCAGTACTTC. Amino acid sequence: CASSFRRERQYF. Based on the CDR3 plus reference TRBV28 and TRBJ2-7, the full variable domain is DVKVTQSSRYLVKRTGEKVFLECVQDMDHENMFWYRQDPGLGLRLIYFSYDVKMKEKGDIPEGYSVSREKKERFSLILESASTNQTSMYLCASSFRRERQYFGPGTRLTVT.

The CDR3, as DNA: TGTGCCAGCTCGAAGTCCGGGACACACACCTATAGCAATCAGCCCCAGCATTTT. Amino acid sequence: CASSKSGTHTYSNQPQHF. The gene calls are TRBV27 and TRBJ1-5; perhaps TRBD1 as D (6 bases). The germline V and J ends were trimmed by 8 bases and 0 bases, with 23 bases remaining between them. The CDR3 covers 18 residues. The germline CDR1 and CDR2 sequences are MNHEY and SMNVEV (reference sequence).

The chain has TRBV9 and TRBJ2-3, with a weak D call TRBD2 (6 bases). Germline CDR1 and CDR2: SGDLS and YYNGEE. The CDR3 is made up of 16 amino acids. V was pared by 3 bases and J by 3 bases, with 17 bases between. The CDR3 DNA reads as TGTGCCAGCAGCGCTTCTAGCGAAATAATGACAGATACGCAGTATTTT. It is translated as CASSASSEIMTDTQYF.

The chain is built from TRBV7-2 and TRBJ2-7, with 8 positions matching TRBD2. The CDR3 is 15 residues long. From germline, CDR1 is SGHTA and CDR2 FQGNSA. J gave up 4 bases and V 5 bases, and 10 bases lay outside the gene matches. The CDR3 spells CASSRTAGVRYEQYF. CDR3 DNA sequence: TGTGCCAGCAGCCGAACAGCGGGAGTGAGGTACGAGCAGTACTTC.

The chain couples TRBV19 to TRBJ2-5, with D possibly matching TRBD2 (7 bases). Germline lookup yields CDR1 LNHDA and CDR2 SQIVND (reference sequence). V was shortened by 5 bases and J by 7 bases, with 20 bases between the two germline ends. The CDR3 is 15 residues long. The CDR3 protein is CASSPSRGGTVTQYF. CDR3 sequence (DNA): TGTGCCAGTAGTCCATCCAGGGGAGGGACGGTGACCCAGTACTTC.

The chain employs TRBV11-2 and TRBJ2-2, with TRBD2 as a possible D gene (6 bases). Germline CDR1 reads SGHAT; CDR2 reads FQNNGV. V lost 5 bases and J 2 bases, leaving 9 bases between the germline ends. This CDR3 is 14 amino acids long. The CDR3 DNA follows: TGTGCCAGCAGCCCAGGACTAAACACCGGGGAGCTGTTTTTT. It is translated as CASSPGLNTGELFF.

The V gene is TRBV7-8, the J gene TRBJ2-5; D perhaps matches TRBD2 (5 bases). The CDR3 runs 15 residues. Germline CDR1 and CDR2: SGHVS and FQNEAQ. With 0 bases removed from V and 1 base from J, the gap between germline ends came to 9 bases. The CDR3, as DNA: TGTGCCAGCAGCTTAGCGAGGGCAGTCCAAGAGACCCAGTACTTC. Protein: CASSLARAVQETQYF.

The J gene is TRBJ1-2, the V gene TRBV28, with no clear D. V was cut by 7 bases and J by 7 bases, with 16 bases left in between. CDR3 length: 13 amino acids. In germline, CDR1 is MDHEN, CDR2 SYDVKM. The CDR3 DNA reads TGTGCCAGCACTGGTCCAATCTCGGTTGGCTACACCTTC. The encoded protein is CASTGPISVGYTF.

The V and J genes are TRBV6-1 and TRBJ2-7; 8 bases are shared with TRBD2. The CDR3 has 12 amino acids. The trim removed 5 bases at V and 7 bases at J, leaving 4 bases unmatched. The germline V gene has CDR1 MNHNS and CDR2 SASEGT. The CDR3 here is CASSLSGGEQYF. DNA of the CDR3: TGTGCCAGCAGTCTGTCGGGGGGGGAGCAGTACTTC.

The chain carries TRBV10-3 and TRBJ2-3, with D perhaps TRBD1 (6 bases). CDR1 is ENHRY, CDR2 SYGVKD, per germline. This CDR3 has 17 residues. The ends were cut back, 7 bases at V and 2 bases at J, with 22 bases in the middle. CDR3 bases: TGTGCCATCAATTCTGGCAGGGGATTAGGTTACACAGATACGCAGTATTTT. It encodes CAINSGRGLGYTDTQYF.

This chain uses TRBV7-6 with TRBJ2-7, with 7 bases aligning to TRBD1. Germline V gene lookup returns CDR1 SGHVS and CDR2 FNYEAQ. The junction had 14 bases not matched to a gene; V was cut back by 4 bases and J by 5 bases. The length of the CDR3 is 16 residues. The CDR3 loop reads CASSWLRGQIPNEQYF. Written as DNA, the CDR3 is TGTGCCAGCAGCTGGTTGAGGGGGCAGATCCCCAACGAGCAGTACTTC.

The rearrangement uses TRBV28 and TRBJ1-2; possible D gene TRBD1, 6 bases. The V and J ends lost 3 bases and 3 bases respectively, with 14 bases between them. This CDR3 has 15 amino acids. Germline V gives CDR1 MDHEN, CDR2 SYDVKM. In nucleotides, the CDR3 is TGTGCCAGCAGTTTGGAACGGGGGGCGGACTATGGCTACACCTTC. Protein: CASSLERGADYGYTF.

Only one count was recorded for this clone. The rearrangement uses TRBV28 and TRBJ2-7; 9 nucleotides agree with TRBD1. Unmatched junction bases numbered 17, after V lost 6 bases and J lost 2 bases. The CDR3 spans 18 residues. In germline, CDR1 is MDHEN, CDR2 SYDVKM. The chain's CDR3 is CASSRIVGFGTGPYEQYF. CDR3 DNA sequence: TGTGCCAGCAGCCGTATAGTGGGTTTCGGGACAGGGCCCTACGAGCAGTACTTC.

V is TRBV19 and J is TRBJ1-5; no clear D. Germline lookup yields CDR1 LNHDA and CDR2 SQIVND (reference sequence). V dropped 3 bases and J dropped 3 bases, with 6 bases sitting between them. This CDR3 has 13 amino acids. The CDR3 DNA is TGTGCCAGTAGTATGACAACCAATCAGCCCCAGCATTTT. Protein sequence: CASSMTTNQPQHF.